Described below is a single T cell receptor (beta chain) sequence and its context. The antigen is not known. There are 18 residues in the CDR3. The V gene end was trimmed by 7 bases and the J gene end by 4 bases; junction bases not matched to a gene: 18. The germline gives CDR1 LNHDA, CDR2 SQIVND (reference sequence). Both iRepertoire HTBI primers and Arm-PCR of CDR3 regions were used to build the TCR beta libraries. TCRdb called the multiplex PCR reads again in MiXCR, with one record for every CDR3 protein. The table includes roughly 420,000 distinct CDR3 sequences, roughly 17% detected once. This sample was taken from a study of regulatory T cells in long-lasting Graves disease. Study-wide results and limits: Fewer public clonotypes were shared by new patients (roughly 910) than by persistent patients (2,741).

Time point reported: newly diagnosed GD, antithyroid drugs for less than 3 months. Researchers made the TCR library from RNA that was extracted from PBMCs. Doctors identified Graves' disease using the American Thyroid Association guidelines. These data also featured in a second study, about T cells in Graves' hyperthyroidism and ophthalmopathy.

This sequence joins TRBV19 and TRBJ2-1, with 8 bases that match TRBD2. The clonotype was recovered from a woman younger than 35 with Graves disease. Sequenced here: peripheral blood mononuclear cells (PBMCs), sampled at new diagnosis, from a patient treated with antithyroid drugs. In nucleotides, the CDR3 is TGTGCCAGTAAGGCCGTCTTAGGAGCGGGAGCGGTTTACAATGAGCAGTTCTTC. Protein sequence: CASKAVLGAGAVYNEQFF.